This TCR beta chain was obtained from a study of OX40 agonist ivuxolimab in advanced cancers. Across the study: Ivuxolimab, which is an agonistic anti-OX40 (CD134) antibody, was administered to the patients. Treatment received earlier with anti-PD-1, anti-PD-L1 or anti-CTLA-4 agents was allowed, and 40% had some.

The study, taken as a whole, reports: Individuals who were partial responders at 0.1-3.0 mg/kg had clonal expansion that ranked among the lowest. Blood T cells, both CD4+ and CD8+, expanded clonally by week 6 at 0.1 to 3.0 mg/kg.

Per germline, CDR1 MGHRA and CDR2 YSYEKL. Trimming pared 0 bases from V and 4 bases from J, leaving 13 bases between. This CDR3 comprises 16 residues. Turning to this clone: What it binds is unknown.

Sequencing was performed with immunoSEQ multiplex PCR; in TCRdb, only in-frame clones are kept and a portion is missing. The data contain roughly 120,000 clones, about 90% of them singletons. The clonotype was recovered from an adult with an advanced solid tumor such as melanoma, head and neck, liver or kidney cancer. Here the sequenced sample was CD4+ or CD8+ T cells sorted from blood, taken in a trial of the OX40 agonist ivuxolimab. V is TRBV4-1 and J is TRBJ2-1; D not resolved. CDR3 sequence: CASSQERPPDYNEQFF. In DNA form, the CDR3 reads TGCGCCAGCAGCCAAGAGCGACCGCCGGATTACAATGAGCAGTTCTTC.